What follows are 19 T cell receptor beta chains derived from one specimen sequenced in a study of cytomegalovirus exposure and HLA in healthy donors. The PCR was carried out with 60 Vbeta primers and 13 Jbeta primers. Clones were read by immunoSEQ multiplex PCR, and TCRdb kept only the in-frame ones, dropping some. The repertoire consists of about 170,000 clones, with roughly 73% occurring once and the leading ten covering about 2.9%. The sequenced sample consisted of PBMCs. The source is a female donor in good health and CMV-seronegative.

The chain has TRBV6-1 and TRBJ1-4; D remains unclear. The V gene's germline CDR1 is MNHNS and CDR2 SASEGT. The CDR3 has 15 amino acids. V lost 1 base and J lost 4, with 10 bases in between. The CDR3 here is CASSEVEGLNEKLFF. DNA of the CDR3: TGTGCCAGCAGTGAAGTTGAGGGTCTTAATGAAAAACTGTTTTTT.

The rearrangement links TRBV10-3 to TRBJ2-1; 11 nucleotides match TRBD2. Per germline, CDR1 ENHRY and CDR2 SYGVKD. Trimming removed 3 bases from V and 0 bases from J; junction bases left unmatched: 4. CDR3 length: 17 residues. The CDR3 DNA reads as TGTGCCATCAGTGATTCGGGACTAGCGGACTCCTACAATGAGCAGTTCTTC. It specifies CAISDSGLADSYNEQFF.

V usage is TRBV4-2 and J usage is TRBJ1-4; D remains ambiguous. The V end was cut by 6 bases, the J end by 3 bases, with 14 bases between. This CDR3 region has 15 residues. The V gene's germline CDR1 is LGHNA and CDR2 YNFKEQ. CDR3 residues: CASSRDRGPNEKLFF. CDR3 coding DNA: TGTGCCAGCAGTCGCGACCGAGGGCCTAATGAAAAACTGTTTTTT.

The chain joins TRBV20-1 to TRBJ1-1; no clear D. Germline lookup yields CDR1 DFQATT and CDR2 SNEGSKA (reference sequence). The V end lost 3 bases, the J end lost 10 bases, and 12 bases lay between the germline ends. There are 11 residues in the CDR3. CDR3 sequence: CSASPAGGAFF. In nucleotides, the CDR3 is TGCAGTGCTAGCCCAGCCGGCGGAGCTTTCTTT.

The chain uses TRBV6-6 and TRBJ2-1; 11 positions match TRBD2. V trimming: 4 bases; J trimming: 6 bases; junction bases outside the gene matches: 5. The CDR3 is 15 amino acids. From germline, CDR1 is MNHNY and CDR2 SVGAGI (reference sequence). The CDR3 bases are TGTGCCAGCAGTTTCGGGACTAGCGGATTCAATGAGCAGTTCTTC. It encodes CASSFGTSGFNEQFF.

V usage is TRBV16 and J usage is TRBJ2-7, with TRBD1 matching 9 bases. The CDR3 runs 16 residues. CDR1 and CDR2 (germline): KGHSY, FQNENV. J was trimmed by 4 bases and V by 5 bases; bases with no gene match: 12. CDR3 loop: CASSGLPGQGIYEQYF. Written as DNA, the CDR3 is TGTGCCAGCAGCGGATTACCGGGACAGGGTATTTACGAGCAGTACTTC.

Written as DNA, the CDR3 is TGTGCCAGCAAAAAGCGACAGGGGGATAATTCACCCCTCCACTTT. It encodes CASKKRQGDNSPLHF. The V and J genes are TRBV6-5 and TRBJ1-6, with 9 bases fitting TRBD1. CDR1 and CDR2 (germline): MNHEY, SVGAGI. The V gene end was trimmed by 7 bases and the J gene end by 5 bases; junction bases not matched to a gene: 6. The CDR3 spans 15 residues.

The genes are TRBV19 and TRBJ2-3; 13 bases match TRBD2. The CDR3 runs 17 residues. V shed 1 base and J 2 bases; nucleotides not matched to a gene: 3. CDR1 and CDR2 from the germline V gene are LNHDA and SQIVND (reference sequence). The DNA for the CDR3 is TGTGCCAGTAGTATAGGCGGACTAGCGGGAGACACAGATACGCAGTATTTT. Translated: CASSIGGLAGDTDTQYF. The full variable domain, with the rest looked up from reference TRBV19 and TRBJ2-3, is DGGITQSPKYLFRKEGQNVTLSCEQNLNHDAMYWYRQDPGQGLRLIYYSQIVNDFQKGDIAEGYSVSREKKESFPLTVTSAQKNPTAFYLCASSIGGLAGDTDTQYFGPGTRLTVL.

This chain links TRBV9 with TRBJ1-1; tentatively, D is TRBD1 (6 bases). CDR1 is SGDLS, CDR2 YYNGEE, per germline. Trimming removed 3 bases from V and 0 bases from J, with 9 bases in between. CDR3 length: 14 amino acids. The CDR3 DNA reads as TGTGCCAGCAGCGCCCAGGGGCTGAACACTGAAGCTTTCTTT. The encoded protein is CASSAQGLNTEAFF.

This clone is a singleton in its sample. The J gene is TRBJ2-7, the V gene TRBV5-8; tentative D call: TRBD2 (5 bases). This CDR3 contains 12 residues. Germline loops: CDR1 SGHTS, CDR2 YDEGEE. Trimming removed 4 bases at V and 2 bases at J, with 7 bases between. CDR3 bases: TGTGCCAGCAGCGACTATCCCTACGAGCAGTACTTC. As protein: CASSDYPYEQYF.

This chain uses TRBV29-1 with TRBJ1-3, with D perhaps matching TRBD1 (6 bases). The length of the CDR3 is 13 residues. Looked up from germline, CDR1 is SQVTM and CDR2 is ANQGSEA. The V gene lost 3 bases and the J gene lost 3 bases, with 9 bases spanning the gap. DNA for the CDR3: TGCAGCGTTGACCCCAGGGGTGGAAACACCATATATTTT. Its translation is CSVDPRGGNTIYF.

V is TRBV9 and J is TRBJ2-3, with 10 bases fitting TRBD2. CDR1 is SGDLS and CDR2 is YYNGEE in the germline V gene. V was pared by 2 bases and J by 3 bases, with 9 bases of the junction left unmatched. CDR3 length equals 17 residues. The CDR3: CASSVRLAGLGTDTQYF. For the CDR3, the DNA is TGTGCCAGCAGCGTGCGACTAGCGGGCCTGGGAACAGATACGCAGTATTTT.

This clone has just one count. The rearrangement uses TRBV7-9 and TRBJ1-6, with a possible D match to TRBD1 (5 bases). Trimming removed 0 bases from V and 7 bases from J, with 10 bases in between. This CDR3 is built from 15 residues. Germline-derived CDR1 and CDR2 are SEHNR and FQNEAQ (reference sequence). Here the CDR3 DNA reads TGTGCCAGCAGCTTAGCCCAGGGTGGAAATTCACCCCTCCACTTT. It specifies CASSLAQGGNSPLHF.

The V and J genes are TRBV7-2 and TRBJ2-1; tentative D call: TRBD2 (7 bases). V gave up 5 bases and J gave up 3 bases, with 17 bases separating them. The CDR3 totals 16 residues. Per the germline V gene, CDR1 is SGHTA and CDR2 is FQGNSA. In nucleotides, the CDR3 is TGTGCCAGCAGCCCCCGGGGTAGGGGGGGCTACAATGAGCAGTTCTTC. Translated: CASSPRGRGGYNEQFF.

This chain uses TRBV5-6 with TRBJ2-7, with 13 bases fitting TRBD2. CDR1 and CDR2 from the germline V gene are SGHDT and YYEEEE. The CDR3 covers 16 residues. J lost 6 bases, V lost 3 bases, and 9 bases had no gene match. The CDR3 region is CASSYTGLAGVTEQYF. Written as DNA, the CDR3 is TGTGCCAGCAGCTACACCGGACTAGCGGGAGTTACCGAGCAGTACTTC.

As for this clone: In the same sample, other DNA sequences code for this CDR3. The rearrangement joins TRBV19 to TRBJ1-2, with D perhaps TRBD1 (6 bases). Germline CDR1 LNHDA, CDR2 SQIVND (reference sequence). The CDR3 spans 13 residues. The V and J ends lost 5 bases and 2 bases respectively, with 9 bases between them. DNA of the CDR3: TGTGCCAGTAGTCCCACAGGGAACTATGGCTACACCTTC. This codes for CASSPTGNYGYTF.

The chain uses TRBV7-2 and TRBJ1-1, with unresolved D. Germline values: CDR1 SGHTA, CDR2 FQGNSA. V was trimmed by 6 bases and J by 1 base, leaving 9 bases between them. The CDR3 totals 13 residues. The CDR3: CASSFNRNTEAFF. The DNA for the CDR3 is TGTGCCAGCAGTTTTAACAGGAACACTGAAGCTTTCTTT. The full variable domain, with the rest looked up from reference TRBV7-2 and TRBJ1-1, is GAGVSQSPSNKVTEKGKDVELRCDPISGHTALYWYRQSLGQGLEFLIYFQGNSAPDKSGLPSDRFSAERTGGSVSTLTIQRTQQEDSAVYLCASSFNRNTEAFFGQGTRLTVV.

CDR3 in amino acids: CASSEGTSGTYEQYF. CDR3 DNA: TGTGCCAGCAGCGAAGGGACTAGCGGAACCTACGAGCAGTACTTC. The chain combines TRBV9 with TRBJ2-7, with TRBD2 matching over 11 bases. V lost 3 bases, J lost 2 bases, and 4 bases stayed unmatched. Germline V gene lookup returns CDR1 SGDLS and CDR2 YYNGEE. The CDR3 runs 15 residues.

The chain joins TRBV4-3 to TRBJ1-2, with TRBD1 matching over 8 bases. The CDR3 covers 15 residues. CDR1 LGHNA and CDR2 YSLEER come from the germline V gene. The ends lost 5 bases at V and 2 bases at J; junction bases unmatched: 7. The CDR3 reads CASSVRGQGNYGYTF. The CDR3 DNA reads TGCGCCAGCAGCGTCAGGGGGCAGGGGAACTATGGCTACACCTTC.